This TCR beta chain is drawn from a study of graft-versus-host responses after intestinal transplantation. Study background: Among the recipients, transplants were multivisceral, liver-intestinal, or isolated intestinal. Study findings and constraints: Among circulating GvH clones, peak levels were associated with early post-transplant declines in HvG clones. GvH clones appeared in recipient marrow, some first in ileum or blood.

This clone showed up just once. Its antigen is as yet unknown. The V gene's germline CDR1 is SGHRS and CDR2 YFSETQ. V gave up 4 bases and J gave up 5 bases, with 13 bases separating them. The CDR3 has 13 amino acids. Produced via immunoSEQ multiplex PCR; TCRdb's table is partial and in-frame only. The data contain some 86,000 clones, over 80% of them singletons. This chain links TRBV5-1 with TRBJ2-7; D unresolved. The clonotype originates from a human donor who received an intestinal transplant. The input for sequencing was unstimulated CD8+ T cells sorted from spleen or lymph node cells, taken before intestinal transplant. The CDR3 sequence is CASSPEKVDEQYF. The CDR3 nucleotides read TGCGCCAGCAGCCCCGAAAAGGTCGACGAGCAGTACTTC.